What follows are 10 T cell receptor beta chains derived from one specimen sequenced in a study of blood T cell repertoires in COVID-19. The assay was immunoSEQ multiplex PCR, and TCRdb's table has in-frame clones only and misses some. The sample shows approximately 250,000 clones, 85% to 90% of them seen only once. Source material: peripheral blood. The receptors come from a woman aged 60-75 years with COVID-19, enrolled during active disease.

The chain is built from TRBV19 and TRBJ2-1, with D possibly matching TRBD2 (6 bases). Trimming pared 3 bases from V and 3 bases from J, leaving 12 bases between. The CDR3 totals 15 residues. The germline gives CDR1 LNHDA, CDR2 SQIVND (reference sequence). This CDR3 is CASSIGGVIYNEQFF. CDR3 DNA sequence: TGTGCCAGTAGTATTGGCGGGGTAATCTACAATGAGCAGTTCTTC.

The V and J genes are TRBV6-5 and TRBJ1-1, with a weak D call TRBD1 (6 bases). The germline gives CDR1 MNHEY, CDR2 SVGAGI. CDR3 length equals 13 residues. V gave up 8 bases and J gave up 0 bases, with 10 bases separating them. The CDR3 spells CASREGVNTEAFF. The DNA of the CDR3 is TGTGCCAGCCGGGAGGGGGTGAACACTGAAGCTTTCTTT.

The V and J genes are TRBV6-6 and TRBJ2-1; possibly TRBD2 for D (5 bases). Germline V gives CDR1 MNHNY, CDR2 SVGAGI (reference sequence). The ends were cut back, 6 bases at V and 1 base at J, with 13 bases in the middle. The CDR3 has 15 residues. CDR3 residues: CASRQLGNSYNEQFF. As DNA, the CDR3 is TGTGCCAGCAGACAACTAGGTAATTCCTACAATGAGCAGTTCTTC.

This clone appeared a single time. The V gene is TRBV5-4, the J gene TRBJ2-1; TRBD2 matches at 16 bases. There are 16 residues in the CDR3. Germline CDR1 and CDR2: SGHNT and YYREEE (reference sequence). After removal of 0 bases from V and 8 bases from J, the junction contained 2 bases not matched to a gene. The CDR3, as DNA: TGTGCCAGCAGCTTGGGAGGGACTAGCGGGAGGGATGAGCAGTTCTTC. Its translation is CASSLGGTSGRDEQFF. Combining the CDR3 with reference TRBV5-4 and TRBJ2-1 gives the whole variable domain ETGVTQSPTHLIKTRGQQVTLRCSSQSGHNTVSWYQQALGQGPQFIFQYYREEENGRGNFPPRFSGLQFPNYSSELNVNALELDDSALYLCASSLGGTSGRDEQFFGPGTRLTVL.

The rearrangement uses TRBV28 and TRBJ2-1; TRBD2 agrees at 7 bases. Per germline, CDR1 MDHEN and CDR2 SYDVKM. CDR3 length: 15 residues. V was pared by 6 bases and J by 4 bases, with 9 bases of the junction left unmatched. The CDR3 DNA reads TGTGCCAGCAGAGAAACCGGGACTAAATACAATGAGCAGTTCTTC. Translated, it gives CASRETGTKYNEQFF. Supplemented by reference TRBV28 and TRBJ2-1, the full variable domain reads DVKVTQSSRYLVKRTGEKVFLECVQDMDHENMFWYRQDPGLGLRLIYFSYDVKMKEKGDIPEGYSVSREKKERFSLILESASTNQTSMYLCASRETGTKYNEQFFGPGTRLTVL.

The chain combines TRBV19 with TRBJ2-5; 12 bases line up with TRBD2. The junction had 8 bases not matched to a gene; V was cut back by 5 bases and J by 4 bases. The CDR3 length is 16 residues. Germline-derived CDR1 and CDR2 are LNHDA and SQIVND (reference sequence). In DNA form, the CDR3 reads TGTGCCAGTAGTGCGACTCTAGCGGGAGGGCGAGAGACCCAGTACTTC. This sequence encodes CASSATLAGGRETQYF.

The V gene is TRBV6-1, the J gene TRBJ1-5; tentative D call: TRBD1 (5 bases). V dropped 2 bases and J dropped 9 bases, with 11 bases sitting between them. This CDR3 region has 13 residues. Germline V lookup: CDR1 MNHNS, CDR2 SASEGT. CDR3 DNA: TGTGCCAGCAGTGAATGGGGCGGAGTGCCCCAGCATTTT. Encoded protein: CASSEWGGVPQHF.

CDR3 amino acids: CASSLQGNTEAFF. In DNA form, the CDR3 reads TGTGCCAGCAGTTTACAGGGTAACACTGAAGCTTTCTTT. V gene TRBV12-3 or TRBV12-4 combines with J gene TRBJ1-1, with TRBD1 as a possible D gene (5 bases). This CDR3 has 13 residues. The V end was cut by 2 bases, the J end by 2 bases, with 6 bases between.

The chain links TRBV2 to TRBJ2-1; TRBD2 matches at 8 bases. CDR1 is SNHLY and CDR2 is FYNNEI in the germline V gene. J gave up 2 bases and V 3 bases, and 6 bases lay outside the gene matches. The length of the CDR3 is 16 residues. The CDR3, as DNA: TGTGCCAGCAGTGACCTACAAGCGGGAGCCTACAATGAGCAGTTCTTC. Its protein is CASSDLQAGAYNEQFF.

V is TRBV11-3 and J is TRBJ2-2, with D possibly being TRBD1 (5 bases). This CDR3 has 15 residues. Deletions cut 0 bases from V and 1 base from J, with 6 bases between. CDR1 and CDR2 (germline): SGHNT, YENEEA. This CDR3 is CASSLDGQNTGELFF. DNA of the CDR3: TGTGCCAGCAGCTTAGACGGACAGAACACCGGGGAGCTGTTTTTT.